Shown below are 6 T cell receptor beta chains from a single sample sequenced in a study of T cells in Graves' hyperthyroidism and ophthalmopathy. RNA transcripts served as the template for amplifying TCR beta CDR3 regions. The primer set for the first-round RT-PCR of the TCR CDR3 was HTBI. Each CDR3 protein gets one entry after TCRdb re-called the multiplex PCR reads with MiXCR. Of 500,000 to 650,000 distinct CDR3 sequences listed, roughly 15% were seen once; the top ten hold 14%. Sample: blood. The receptor source for this set is a woman aged 40 to 50 with Graves' hyperthyroidism.

Ten or more counts support this clonotype. J is TRBJ1-1 and V is TRBV3-1; 9 nucleotides line up with TRBD1. CDR1 is LGHDT, CDR2 YNNKEL, per germline (reference sequence). The CDR3 extends over 15 amino acids. V lost 3 bases and J lost 4; bases outside the gene matches: 6. The CDR3 coding sequence is TGTGCCAGCAGCCAGGCGGGACAGGGTCGCACTGAAGCTTTCTTT. Translated, it gives CASSQAGQGRTEAFF.

The rearrangement joins TRBV9 to TRBJ2-1; TRBD2 aligns across 8 bases. CDR1 is SGDLS, CDR2 YYNGEE, per germline. The CDR3 covers 12 residues. J gave up 9 bases and V 4 bases, and 3 bases lay outside the gene matches. CDR3 loop: CASSIGTSEQFF. The CDR3 DNA is TGTGCCAGCAGCATCGGGACTAGTGAGCAGTTCTTC.

This clonotype occurred many times. The rearrangement links TRBV28 to TRBJ2-7; the D gene is possibly TRBD2 (6 bases). CDR3 size: 14 residues. Germline CDR1 is MDHEN and CDR2 is SYDVKM. Between the trimmed V and J ends, which lost 3 bases and 2 bases, there was a span of 11 bases. As DNA, the CDR3 is TGTGCCAGCAGTTTGGTGGGGGGAGCCTACGAGCAGTACTTC. Protein: CASSLVGGAYEQYF.

This clonotype came up many times. This rearrangement joins TRBV2 to TRBJ1-1, with no clear D. V was pared by 4 bases and J by 6 bases, with 15 bases between. The CDR3 runs 14 residues. Germline assignment: CDR1 SNHLY and CDR2 FYNNEI. The DNA for the CDR3 is TGTGCCAGCAGTGTTATTAGGGTTGGGGCTGAAGCTTTCTTT. It translates to CASSVIRVGAEAFF.

This clonotype was seen repeatedly, ten times or more. This rearrangement joins TRBV7-9 to TRBJ2-1; the D gene is possibly TRBD2 (6 bases). CDR3 length: 14 amino acids. CDR1 and CDR2 (germline): SEHNR, FQNEAQ (reference sequence). V lost 5 bases and J 5 bases, leaving 13 bases between the germline ends. The CDR3 is CASSRGLYDNEQFF. In DNA form, the CDR3 reads TGTGCCAGCAGCCGGGGACTGTACGACAATGAGCAGTTCTTC. The full variable domain, its missing parts supplied by reference TRBV7-9 and TRBJ2-1, is DTGVSQNPRHKITKRGQNVTFRCDPISEHNRLYWYRQTLGQGPEFLTYFQNEAQLEKSRLLSDRFSAERPKGSFSTLEIQRTEQGDSAMYLCASSRGLYDNEQFFGPGTRLTVL.

The sample holds many counts of this clonotype. The chain is built from TRBV6-1 and TRBJ2-7, with D unresolved. In germline, CDR1 is MNHNS, CDR2 SASEGT. Trimming removed 2 bases from V and 6 bases from J, with 11 bases in between. The CDR3 runs to 13 residues. CDR3 DNA sequence: TGTGCCAGCAGTGAAAAGGCCTCGGTCGAGCAGTACTTC. Protein: CASSEKASVEQYF.